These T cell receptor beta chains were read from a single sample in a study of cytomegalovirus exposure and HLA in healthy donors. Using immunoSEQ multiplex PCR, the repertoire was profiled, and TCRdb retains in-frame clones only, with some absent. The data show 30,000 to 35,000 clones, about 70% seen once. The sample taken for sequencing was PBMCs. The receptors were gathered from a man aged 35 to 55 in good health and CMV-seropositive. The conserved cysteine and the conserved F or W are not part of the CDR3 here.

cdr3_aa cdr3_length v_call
AWSVGGPAADTQY 13 TRBV30
ARSWGSLTSGYNEQF 15 TRBV5-3
ASAIRGGTQY 10 TRBV6-6
ASRPRVTGTEAF 12 TRBV5-1
ASSLEVGAANEQF 13 TRBV7-2
ASRQDPGGYEQY 12 TRBV5-6
ASSLDRANTGELF 13 TRBV19
ASRGSTGGKLF 11 TRBV10-2
ASSPRTGGGELF 12 TRBV7-3
ASSRTGGRYGYT 12 TRBV7-9
AITARDDWGYT 11 TRBV10-3
ASSGGGNTDTQY 12 TRBV6-1
ASSRQGVGETQY 12 TRBV19
ASSLDRDITGELF 13 TRBV5-1
ASSSLGEGNEQF 12 TRBV5-6
ASSDEAGVSYEQY 13 TRBV2
ASNDLRQVGASHTEAF 16 TRBV5-4
ASSLGEALYGYT 12 TRBV5-4
ASSLGAGVEQY 11 TRBV7-6
ASSLSGANTGELF 13 TRBV5-4
ASSLGQGFNSDNSPLH 16 TRBV18
ASSGRDRVNQETQY 14 TRBV6-1
ASSYGLNEQF 10 TRBV6-1
ASSEGRGRGYT 11 TRBV6-1
ASRRTPGNEKLF 12 TRBV6-5
ASSSLQGAVGEQY 13 TRBV28
ASKSTGGGGETQY 13 TRBV5-1
ASSLDRGGSPLH 12 TRBV5-1
ASSEQGNTEAF 11 TRBV6-1
ASSQRLGAEQF 11 TRBV5-4
ASSLGRLKETQY 12 TRBV5-6
ACNPGRAYEQY 11 TRBV28
ASSYTGTGAWYEQY 14 TRBV6-5
ASSGSGTENEKLF 13 TRBV2
ASSLAWETQY 10 TRBV11-2
ASRTGTNSYEQY 12 TRBV5-1
ASSPRTEQETQY 12 TRBV5-1
ASSLGSGTVEAF 12 TRBV7-9
ASSPVGGASYNSPLH 15 TRBV28
ASSGESFMNTEAF 13 TRBV9
ASSPLGGLTDTQY 13 TRBV7-2
ASSRRGAGGYT 11 TRBV25-1
ASSYRTPTGELF 12 TRBV6-5
SARAGILAF 9 TRBV20-1
ASSSRRRLNSGNTIY 15 TRBV7-2
ASSQTENNEQF 11 TRBV14
ASRVGDRVTGGELF 14 TRBV27
ASSSDRGRTGELF 13 TRBV19
SVGIGTGELF 10 TRBV29-1
ASRPGTLEQF 10 TRBV2
ARSLDRGSSYEQY 13 TRBV6-4
ASSLTGGNTEAF 12 TRBV5-5
ASSQGQGAPYEQY 13 TRBV4-1